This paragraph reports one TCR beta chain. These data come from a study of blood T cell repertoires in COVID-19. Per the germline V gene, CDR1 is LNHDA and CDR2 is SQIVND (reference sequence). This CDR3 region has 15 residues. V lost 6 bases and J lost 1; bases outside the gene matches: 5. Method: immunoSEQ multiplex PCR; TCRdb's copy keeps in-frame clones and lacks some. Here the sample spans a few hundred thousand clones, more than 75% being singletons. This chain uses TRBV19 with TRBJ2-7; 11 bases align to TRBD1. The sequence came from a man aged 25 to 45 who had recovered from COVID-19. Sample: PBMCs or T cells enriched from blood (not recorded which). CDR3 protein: CASSPDRGRSYEQYF. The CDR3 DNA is TGTGCCAGTAGCCCGGACAGGGGGCGGTCCTACGAGCAGTACTTC.